This T cell receptor beta chain was sequenced during a study of Ad26.COV2.S vaccination and SARS-CoV-2 variants. Treatment specified: roughly 19 received Ad26.COV2.S at low or high dose, single or two shots; roughly 5 received placebo; per-sample allocation not given. Sampling was done on day 63 after the first vaccine or placebo injection. Repertoires were generated with immunoSEQ multiplex PCR, while TCRdb's copy carries only in-frame clones and drops some. The sample contains some 640,000 clones, more than 70% of which appear only once. The study, taken as a whole, reports: Substantial post-vaccination breadth of spike-specific CD8+ and CD4+ T cell responses was reported.

Notes on this clone: The target antigen is unknown.

The source was peripheral blood, collected in a trial of Ad26.COV2.S vaccine versus placebo. The sequence came from a person between 18 and 60 years old who received the Ad26.COV2.S COVID-19 vaccine or a placebo.

CDR3 nucleotides: TGTGCCAGCTCACCACCCGGGACAGGCCAAGTCCCCCTGGTCAACTATGGCTACACCTTC. Encoded protein: CASSPPGTGQVPLVNYGYTF. J is TRBJ1-2 and V is TRBV18; 8 nucleotides line up with TRBD1. From germline, CDR1 is KGHSH and CDR2 LQKENI. The CDR3 runs to 20 residues. V shed 0 bases, J shed 2 bases, and the junction held 17 bases outside the gene matches.